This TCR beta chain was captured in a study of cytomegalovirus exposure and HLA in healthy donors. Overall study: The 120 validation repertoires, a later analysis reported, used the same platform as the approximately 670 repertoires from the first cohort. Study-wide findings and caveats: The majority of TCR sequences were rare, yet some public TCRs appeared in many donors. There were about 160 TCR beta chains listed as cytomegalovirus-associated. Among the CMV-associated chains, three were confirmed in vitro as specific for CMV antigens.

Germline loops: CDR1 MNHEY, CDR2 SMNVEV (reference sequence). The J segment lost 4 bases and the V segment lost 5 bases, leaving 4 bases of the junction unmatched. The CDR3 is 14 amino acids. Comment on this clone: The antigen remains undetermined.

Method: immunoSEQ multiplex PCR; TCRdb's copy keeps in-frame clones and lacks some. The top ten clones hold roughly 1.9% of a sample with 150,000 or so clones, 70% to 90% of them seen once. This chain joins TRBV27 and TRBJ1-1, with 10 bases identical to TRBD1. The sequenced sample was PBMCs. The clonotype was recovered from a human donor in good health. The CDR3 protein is CASSLGQGGTEAFF. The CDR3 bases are TGTGCCAGCAGTCTAGGACAGGGGGGCACTGAAGCTTTCTTT.